Detailed here is one T cell receptor (beta chain). The antigen remains unidentified. All CD8+ T cell subsets were sorted in triplicate at around 330,000 cells each. This sample is drawn from a study of CXCR3-negative and CXCR3-positive naive CD8 T cells. For the study at large: There were some 150 million TRB reads altogether, and each library had about 1.5 +/- 0.3 million of them.

Study-level findings and limits: Naive CXCR3-positive and CXCR3-negative cells shared TRBV-TRBJ usage; memory cells diverged. Naive cells with CXCR3 showed TRB CDR3s that were more hydrophobic than those in CXCR3-negative naive cells.

This CDR3 region has 13 residues. The germline V gene encodes CDR1 SQVTM and CDR2 ANQGSEA. Libraries were UMI-labeled 5' RACE TRB cDNA. TCRdb reanalyzed the 5' RACE reads, giving one entry per CDR3 protein sequence and no DNA. This sample contains approximately 100,000 distinct CDR3 sequences. Sequenced: naive CXCR3+ CD8+ T cells from blood. The subset: CD45RO-CCR7+CD27+CD95- naive CD8+ T cells expressing CXCR3 (TNR3+). This chain joins TRBV29-1 and TRBJ2-1; the D call from TCRdb, TRBD1, cannot be confirmed without DNA. This TCR derives from a human donor in good health. Some clones in this sample may be carry-over from other donors' samples. The CDR3 spells CSALVSSYNEQFF.